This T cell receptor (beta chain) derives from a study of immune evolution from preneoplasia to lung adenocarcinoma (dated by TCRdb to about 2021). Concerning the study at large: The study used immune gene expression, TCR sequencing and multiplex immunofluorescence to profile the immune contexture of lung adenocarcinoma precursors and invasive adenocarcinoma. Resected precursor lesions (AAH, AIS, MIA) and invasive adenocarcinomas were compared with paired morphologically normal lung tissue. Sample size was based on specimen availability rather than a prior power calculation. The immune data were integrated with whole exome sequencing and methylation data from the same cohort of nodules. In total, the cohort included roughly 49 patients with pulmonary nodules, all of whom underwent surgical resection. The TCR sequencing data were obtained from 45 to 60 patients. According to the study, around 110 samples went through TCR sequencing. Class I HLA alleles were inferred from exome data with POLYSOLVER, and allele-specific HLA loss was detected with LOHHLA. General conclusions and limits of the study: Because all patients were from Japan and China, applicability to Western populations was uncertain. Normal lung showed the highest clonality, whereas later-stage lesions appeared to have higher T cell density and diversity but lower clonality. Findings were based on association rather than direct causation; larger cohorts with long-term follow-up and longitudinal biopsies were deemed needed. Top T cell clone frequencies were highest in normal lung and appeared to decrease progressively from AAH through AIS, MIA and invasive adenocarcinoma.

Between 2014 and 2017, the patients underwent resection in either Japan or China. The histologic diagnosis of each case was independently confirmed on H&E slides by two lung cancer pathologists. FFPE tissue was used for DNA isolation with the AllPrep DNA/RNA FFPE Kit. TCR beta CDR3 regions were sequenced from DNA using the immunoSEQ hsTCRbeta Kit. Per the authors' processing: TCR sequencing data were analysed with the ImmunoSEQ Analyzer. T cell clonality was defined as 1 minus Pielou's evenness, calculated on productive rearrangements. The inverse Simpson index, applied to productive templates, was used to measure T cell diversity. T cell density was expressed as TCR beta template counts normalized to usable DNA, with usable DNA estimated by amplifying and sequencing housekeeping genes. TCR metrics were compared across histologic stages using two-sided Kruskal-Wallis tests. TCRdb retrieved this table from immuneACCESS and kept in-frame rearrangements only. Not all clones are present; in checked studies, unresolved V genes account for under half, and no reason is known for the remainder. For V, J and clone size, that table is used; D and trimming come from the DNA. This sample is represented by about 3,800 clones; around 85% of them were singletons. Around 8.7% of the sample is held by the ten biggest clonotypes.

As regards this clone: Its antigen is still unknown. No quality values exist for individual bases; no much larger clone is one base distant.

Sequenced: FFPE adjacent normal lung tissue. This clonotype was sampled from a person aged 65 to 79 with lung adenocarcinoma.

The CDR3 amino acid sequence is: CASSHGRGSVIGTEAFF. The DNA sequence is given as TGCGCCAGCAGCCACGGGAGGGGATCGGTCATAGGCACTGAAGCTTTCTTT. The sequence is built from TRBV4-1 and TRBJ1-1, with a tentative D gene TRBD1 over 5 matching bases. The V end loses 3 bases and the J end loses 4 bases, and a stretch of 21 bases separates them. Measured from the cysteine to the phenylalanine, the CDR3 is 17 residues long. The CDR3 DNA has 51 bases and is translated from base 1. As encoded in the germline V gene, CDR1 is MGHRA while CDR2 is YSYEKL.